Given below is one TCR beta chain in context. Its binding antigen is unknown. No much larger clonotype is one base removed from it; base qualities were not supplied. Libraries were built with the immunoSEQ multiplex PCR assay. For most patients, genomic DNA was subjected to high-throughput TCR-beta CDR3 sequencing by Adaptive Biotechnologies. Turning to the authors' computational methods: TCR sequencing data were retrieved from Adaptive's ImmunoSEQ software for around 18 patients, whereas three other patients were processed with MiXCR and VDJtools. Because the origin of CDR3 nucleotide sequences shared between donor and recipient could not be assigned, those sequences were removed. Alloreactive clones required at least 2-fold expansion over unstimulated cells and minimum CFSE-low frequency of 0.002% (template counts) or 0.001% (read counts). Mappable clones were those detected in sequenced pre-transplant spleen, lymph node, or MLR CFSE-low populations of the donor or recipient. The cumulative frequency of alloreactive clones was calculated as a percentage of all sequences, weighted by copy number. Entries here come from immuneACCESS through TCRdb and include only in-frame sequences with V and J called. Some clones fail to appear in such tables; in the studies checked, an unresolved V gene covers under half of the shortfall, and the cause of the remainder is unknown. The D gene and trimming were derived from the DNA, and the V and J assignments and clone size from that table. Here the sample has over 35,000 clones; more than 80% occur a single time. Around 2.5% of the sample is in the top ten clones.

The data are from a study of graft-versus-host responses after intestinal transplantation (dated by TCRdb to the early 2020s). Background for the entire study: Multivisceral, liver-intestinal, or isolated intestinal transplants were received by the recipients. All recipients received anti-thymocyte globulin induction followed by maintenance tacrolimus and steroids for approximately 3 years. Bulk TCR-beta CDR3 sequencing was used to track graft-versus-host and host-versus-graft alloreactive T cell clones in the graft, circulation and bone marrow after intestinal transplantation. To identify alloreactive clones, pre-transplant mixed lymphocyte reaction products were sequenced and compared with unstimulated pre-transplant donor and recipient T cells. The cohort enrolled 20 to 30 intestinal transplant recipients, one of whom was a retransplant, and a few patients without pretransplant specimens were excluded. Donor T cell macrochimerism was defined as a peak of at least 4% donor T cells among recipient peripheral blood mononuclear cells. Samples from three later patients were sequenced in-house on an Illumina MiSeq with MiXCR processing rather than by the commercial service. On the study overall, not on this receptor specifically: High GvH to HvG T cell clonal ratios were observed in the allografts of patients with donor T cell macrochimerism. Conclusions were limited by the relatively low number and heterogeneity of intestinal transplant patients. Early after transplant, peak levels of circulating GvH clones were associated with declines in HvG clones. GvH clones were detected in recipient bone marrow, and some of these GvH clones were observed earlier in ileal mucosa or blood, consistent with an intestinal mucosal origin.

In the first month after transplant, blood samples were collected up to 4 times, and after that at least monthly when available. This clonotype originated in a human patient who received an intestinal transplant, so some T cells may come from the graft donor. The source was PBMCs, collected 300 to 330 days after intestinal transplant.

The CDR3 here reads CASSKTGGSYNEQFF. The sequenced DNA: TGTGCCAGCAGTAAGACAGGGGGCTCCTACAATGAGCAGTTCTTC. The V and J segments used are TRBV6-5 and TRBJ2-1; 9 nucleotides in the junction match TRBD1. The CDR3 runs 15 residues from the cysteine to the phenylalanine. Of the read, only the CDR3 DNA is kept; its 45 bases are in frame from base 1. The germline V gene provides CDR1 MNHEY and CDR2 SVGAGI. Trimming accounts for 5 bases at V and 0 bases at J, while the number of junction bases matched to no gene is 2.